This entry is about one T cell receptor (beta chain). Its antigen is currently unknown. The data derive from a study of T cell responses to AZD1222 COVID-19 vaccine. Findings and limits, study-wide: Spike-specific TCR repertoires showed rising breadth and depth after two AZD1222 doses. Without day 14 samples, only post-peak T cell repertoires were studied.

The germline CDR1 and CDR2 sequences are DFQATT and SNEGSKA (reference sequence). With 3 bases clipped from V and 3 bases from J, the junction kept 11 bases outside the gene matches. The CDR3 spans 16 residues. Sequencing was performed with immunoSEQ multiplex PCR; in TCRdb, only in-frame clones are kept and a portion is missing. The table records 100,000 to 120,000 clones, roughly four fifths of them present only once. This TCR came from an adult in good health. The chain joins TRBV20-1 to TRBJ2-5; 9 bases agree with TRBD2. The sequenced sample was peripheral blood, obtained on day 0 of AZD1222 vaccination. CDR3 in DNA: TGCAGTGCTAGTTTTTCTAGCGGGGCGCAGAAAGAGACCCAGTACTTC. Residues: CSASFSSGAQKETQYF.